This T cell receptor beta chain was captured by sequencing in a study of T cell responses to AZD1222 COVID-19 vaccine. The assay was immunoSEQ multiplex PCR, and TCRdb's table has in-frame clones only and misses some. The repertoire holds some 120,000 clones, with just over 85% as singletons. This CDR3 spans 16 amino acids. The source material was peripheral blood, sampled on day 0 of MenACWY control vaccination. The chain couples TRBV21-1 to TRBJ2-1; TRBD2 reflects the table's D call only, with no check against the DNA. TRBV21-1 is classified as a pseudogene. This sequence originates from an adult in good health. The DNA of the CDR3 is TGTGCCAGCAGCAAAGGGAGGACCCGGTCTTACAATGAGCAGTTCTTC. Translated, it gives CASSKGRTRSYNEQFF.